A selection of T cell receptor beta chains follows, all from one sample in a study of beta chain features in type 1 diabetes. Repertoires were generated with immunoSEQ multiplex PCR, while TCRdb's copy carries only in-frame clones and drops some. The sample records fewer than 900,000 clones, about a sixth being singletons. The sequencing sample was made of naive CD4+ T cells from blood. Receptors originate from a woman younger than 30 in good health. Each CDR3 is given with its conserved first and last residue. A D gene is named only where the DNA matches it firmly. Size values are once, few and many counts, or a class for expanded clones, and some rows have none.

J | size | D | V | CDR3 | DNA
TRBJ2-7 | few | TRBD2 | TRBV7-2 | CASSLGGLAEEQYF | TGTGCCAGCAGCTTAGGGGGACTAGCGGAGGAGCAGTACTTC
TRBJ2-3 | NA | NA | TRBV7-2 | CASSLAITDTQYF | TGTGCCAGCAGCTTAGCGATCACAGATACGCAGTATTTT
TRBJ2-3 | few | TRBD2 | TRBV9 | CASSVAGGRGTDTQYF | TGTGCCAGCAGCGTAGCGGGCGGGAGAGGCACAGATACGCAGTATTTT
TRBJ1-5 | few | TRBD1 | TRBV7-9 | CASSSLTGTGDNQPQHF | TGTGCCAGCAGCTCTTTAACCGGGACAGGGGACAATCAGCCCCAGCATTTT
TRBJ1-1 | few | NA | TRBV11-1 | CASSLQRHTEAFF | TGTGCCAGCAGCTTGCAGAGACACACTGAAGCTTTCTTT
TRBJ2-7 | NA | NA | TRBV7-2 | CASSPSSTGNYEQYF | TGTGCCAGCAGCCCTAGCTCGACAGGAAACTACGAGCAGTACTTC
TRBJ2-3 | NA | NA | TRBV5-1 | CASSLYGERDTQYF | TGCGCCAGCAGCTTATACGGGGAACGAGATACGCAGTATTTT
TRBJ2-5 | NA | NA | TRBV7-9 | CASSPRAPGETQYF | TGTGCCAGCAGTCCCAGGGCACCCGGAGAGACCCAGTACTTC
TRBJ2-5 | few | NA | TRBV20-1 | CSADPRETQYF | TGCAGTGCTGACCCGCGGGAGACCCAGTACTTC
TRBJ2-7 | few | TRBD1 | TRBV7-9 | CASSRFTTAGTGVYEQYF | TGTGCCAGCAGCCGTTTCACCACTGCCGGGACAGGGGTCTACGAGCAGTACTTC
TRBJ2-5 | few | TRBD2 | TRBV9 | CASSPGVAGGHQETQYF | TGTGCCAGCAGCCCAGGGGTGGCGGGAGGGCACCAAGAGACCCAGTACTTC
TRBJ2-1 | NA | NA | TRBV2 | CASSEVSRVNEQFF | TGTGCCAGCAGTGAAGTCAGCAGGGTAAATGAGCAGTTCTTC
TRBJ2-5 | NA | NA | TRBV29-1 | CSVSAEGGQETQYF | TGCAGCGTGTCAGCCGAGGGAGGTCAAGAGACCCAGTACTTC
TRBJ1-2 | NA | NA | TRBV5-1 | CASSQDNNYGYTF | TGCGCCAGCAGCCAAGACAACAACTATGGCTACACCTTC
TRBJ2-2 | NA | TRBD2 | TRBV5-4 | CASSSGGLAGVAAGELFF | TGTGCCAGCAGCTCCGGGGGACTAGCGGGAGTGGCGGCCGGGGAGCTGTTTTTT
TRBJ2-1 | NA | TRBD2 | TRBV7-9 | CASSWGPSGGYGNEQFF | TGTGCCAGCAGCTGGGGACCGAGCGGGGGATATGGGAATGAGCAGTTCTTC
TRBJ1-1 | NA | NA | TRBV10-3 | CAISGSTGSNTEAFF | TGTGCCATCAGTGGTTCTACGGGTAGCAACACTGAAGCTTTCTTT
TRBJ1-2 | NA | NA | TRBV5-8 | CASSAWTVSGYGYTF | TGTGCCAGCAGCGCATGGACAGTCTCCGGGTATGGCTACACCTTC
TRBJ2-7 | few | NA | TRBV7-9 | CASSLNVAYEQYF | TGTGCCAGCAGCTTAAACGTCGCCTACGAGCAGTACTTC
TRBJ2-7 | once | TRBD1 | TRBV19 | CASSIDYRGEQYF | TGTGCCAGTAGTATAGACTACAGGGGTGAGCAGTACTTC
TRBJ2-7 | NA | TRBD2 | TRBV7-2 | CASSTLAGPYEQYF | TGTGCCAGCAGCACACTAGCGGGACCCTACGAGCAGTACTTC
TRBJ2-7 | NA | TRBD2 | TRBV20-1 | CSGDYLYEQYF | TGCAGCGGGGACTACCTTTACGAGCAGTACTTC
TRBJ1-2 | NA | NA | TRBV4-1 | CASSPFVTTGYTF | TGCGCCAGCAGCCCGTTCGTCACCACTGGCTACACCTTC
TRBJ2-3 | few | NA | TRBV29-1 | CSVGGGQGTDTQYF | TGCAGCGTTGGAGGGGGTCAGGGCACAGATACGCAGTATTTT
TRBJ2-1 | few | NA | TRBV15 | CATSRTAIKGWSYNEQFF | TGTGCCACCAGCAGGACCGCAATCAAGGGGTGGTCCTACAATGAGCAGTTCTTC
TRBJ1-3 | NA | TRBD1 | TRBV19 | CASSIPTGRNTIYF | TGTGCCAGTAGTATCCCGACAGGGCGGAACACCATATATTTT
TRBJ2-7 | few | NA | TRBV10-1 | CASSESVSGREQYF | TGCGCCAGCAGCGAGTCGGTATCGGGGCGAGAGCAGTACTTC
TRBJ2-5 | few | NA | TRBV4-3 | CASSQALSRETQYF | TGCGCCAGCAGCCAAGCACTAAGTCGAGAGACCCAGTACTTC
TRBJ2-1 | few | NA | TRBV7-2 | CASSLYEEQFF | TGTGCCAGCAGCTTATACGAGGAGCAGTTCTTC
TRBJ2-1 | NA | TRBD2 | TRBV15 | CATSRITFSGGGPYNEQFF | TGTGCCACCAGCAGAATAACCTTCTCGGGGGGAGGGCCCTACAATGAGCAGTTCTTC
TRBJ2-1 | few | NA | TRBV5-1 | CASRVRPTDNEQFF | TGCGCCAGCAGAGTCAGGCCGACTGACAATGAGCAGTTCTTC
TRBJ1-4 | NA | NA | TRBV20-1 | CSANGREKLFF | TGCAGTGCAAACGGACGCGAAAAACTGTTTTTT
TRBJ2-3 | NA | TRBD2 | TRBV18 | CASSPLTSSRTDTQYF | TGTGCCAGCTCACCGCTGACTAGCAGTCGCACAGATACGCAGTATTTT
TRBJ2-1 | few | TRBD1 | TRBV2 | CASSPGTGPNEQFF | TGTGCCAGCAGTCCCGGGACAGGGCCCAATGAGCAGTTCTTC
TRBJ1-1 | few | TRBD1 | TRBV7-2 | CASSKPGQKAFF | TGTGCCAGCAGCAAACCGGGACAGAAAGCTTTCTTT
TRBJ2-7 | NA | NA | TRBV28 | CASSRLPGFSYEQYF | TGTGCCAGCAGTCGCCTCCCGGGCTTCTCCTACGAGCAGTACTTC
TRBJ2-1 | few | TRBD2 | TRBV2 | CASSDASGSWDEQFF | TGTGCCAGCAGTGACGCCAGCGGGAGCTGGGATGAGCAGTTCTTC
TRBJ2-3 | NA | NA | TRBV6-5 | CASSYFGTDTQYF | TGTGCCAGCAGTTACTTCGGGACAGATACGCAGTATTTT
TRBJ2-6 | NA | NA | TRBV2 | CASHRAQRSGANVLTF | TGTGCCAGCCACAGGGCCCAGCGCTCTGGGGCCAACGTCCTGACTTTC
TRBJ2-5 | NA | TRBD2 | TRBV7-2 | CASRRRTSGGETQYF | TGTGCCAGCAGACGTCGGACTAGCGGTGGAGAGACCCAGTACTTC
TRBJ2-2 | NA | NA | TRBV28 | CASQSDGELFF | TGTGCCAGCCAATCGGATGGGGAGCTGTTTTTT
TRBJ1-6 | few | NA | TRBV25-1 | CASSGGPGRSPLHF | TGTGCCAGCAGTGGTGGTCCGGGACGTTCACCCCTCCACTTT
TRBJ2-5 | NA | TRBD2 | TRBV27 | CASSAQRGRGWLDF | TGTGCCAGCAGTGCTCAGCGGGGGCGGGGTTGGCTGGACTTC
TRBJ1-2 | NA | NA | TRBV7-2 | CASSSERIYGYTF | TGTGCCAGCAGCTCGGAACGTATCTATGGCTACACCTTC
TRBJ2-1 | few | TRBD2 | TRBV7-9 | CASSRGLAGLNEQFF | TGTGCCAGCAGCCGGGGACTAGCGGGACTCAATGAGCAGTTCTTC
TRBJ2-7 | few | NA | TRBV6-1 | CASSEFGSSYSYEQYF | TGTGCCAGCAGTGAATTTGGCAGCAGTTACTCCTACGAGCAGTACTTC
TRBJ2-5 | NA | NA | TRBV29-1 | CSVEGVVKTQYF | TGCAGCGTTGAAGGGGTGGTAAAGACCCAGTACTTC